A selection of T cell receptor beta chains follows, all from one sample in a study of beta chain features in type 1 diabetes. Some clones are missing from TCRdb's copy, which holds only in-frame ones; the method was immunoSEQ multiplex PCR. The repertoire holds about 240,000 clones, with roughly 30% as singletons. Sequenced sample: central memory CD4+ T cells from blood. The source is a man aged 25-45 years in good health. CDR3s include the opening cysteine and the closing phenylalanine or tryptophan. The D gene is left open where the match is weak. The listing skips clone size in some rows; elsewhere it reads once, few, many or a size class.

>TRBV6-1|few|NA|TRBJ1-5
CASSLGPGGNQPQHF
TGTGCCAGCAGTTTGGGACCTGGTGGCAATCAGCCCCAGCATTTT
>TRBV30|few|NA|TRBJ1-1
CAWSIRRNTEAFF
TGTGCCTGGAGTATACGGAGGAACACTGAAGCTTTCTTT
>TRBV7-2|few|NA|TRBJ1-1
CASNSHWGDTEAFF
TGTGCCAGCAATTCCCATTGGGGTGACACTGAAGCTTTCTTT
>TRBV7-9|NA|TRBD1|TRBJ2-7
CASNLDRGSEQYF
TGTGCCAGCAACTTGGACAGGGGGAGCGAGCAGTACTTC
>TRBV29-1|NA|TRBD2|TRBJ2-3
CSAGLAYTDTQYF
TGCAGCGCCGGACTAGCCTACACAGATACGCAGTATTTT
>TRBV5-6|few|TRBD2|TRBJ2-7
CASSEGLAGGPHEQYF
TGTGCCAGCAGCGAGGGACTAGCGGGAGGGCCGCACGAGCAGTACTTC
>TRBV27|few|NA|TRBJ2-5
CASSISTGASQETQYF
TGTGCCAGCAGTATTTCCACAGGAGCGTCGCAAGAGACCCAGTACTTC
>TRBV30|NA|NA|TRBJ1-5
CAWSTTGGQPQHF
TGTGCCTGGAGTACAACGGGGGGTCAGCCCCAGCATTTT
>TRBV5-1|few|NA|TRBJ1-1
CASSLIGGTNTEAFF
TGCGCCAGCAGCTTGATCGGAGGAACGAACACTGAAGCTTTCTTT
>TRBV29-1|few|TRBD1|TRBJ2-2
CSVGNRGSTGELFF
TGCAGCGTCGGGAACAGGGGTTCGACCGGGGAGCTGTTTTTT
>TRBV7-8|once|NA|TRBJ2-5
CASSFPSGFATQYF
TGTGCCAGCAGCTTTCCCAGCGGTTTTGCGACCCAGTACTTC
>TRBV7-9|NA|NA|TRBJ2-4
CASSRSTGLAKNIQYF
TGTGCCAGCAGCCGAAGCACGGGACTAGCCAAAAACATTCAGTACTTC
>TRBV4-3|NA|NA|TRBJ2-3
CASSQSLTDTQYF
TGCGCCAGCAGCCAATCTCTCACAGATACGCAGTATTTT
>TRBV27|NA|TRBD1|TRBJ1-1
CASSPKDRGYTEAFF
TGTGCCAGCAGCCCGAAGGACAGGGGTTATACTGAAGCTTTCTTT
>TRBV7-2|NA|NA|TRBJ2-5
CASSYAGTSQETQYF
TGTGCCAGCAGCTACGCGGGGACCTCGCAAGAGACCCAGTACTTC
>TRBV5-1|NA|NA|TRBJ2-3
CASSLEAGLRTDTQYF
TGCGCCAGCAGCTTGGAGGCGGGTCTGCGCACAGATACGCAGTATTTT
>TRBV7-2|NA|NA|TRBJ2-7
CASSQALSYEQYF
TGTGCCAGCAGCCAAGCCCTTTCCTACGAGCAGTACTTC
>TRBV7-9|NA|NA|TRBJ2-7
CASSLLEGGPYEQYF
TGTGCCAGCAGCCTCCTTGAGGGGGGGCCCTACGAGCAGTACTTC
>TRBV30|NA|NA|TRBJ1-3
CAWMEASGYTIYF
TGTGCCTGGATGGAGGCATCCGGGTACACCATATATTTT
>TRBV5-1|NA|NA|TRBJ2-6
CASSVQSSGANVLTF
TGCGCCAGCAGCGTACAAAGCTCTGGGGCCAACGTCCTGACTTTC
>TRBV30|once|NA|TRBJ2-2
CAWSVKAGELFF
TGTGCCTGGAGCGTCAAGGCCGGGGAGCTGTTTTTT
>TRBV10-3|once|NA|TRBJ2-3
CAISDPTGNLGFDTQYF
TGTGCCATCAGTGATCCCACAGGGAACTTAGGTTTTGATACGCAGTATTTT
>TRBV10-3|NA|NA|TRBJ2-3
CATLATDTQYF
TGTGCCACACTAGCTACAGATACGCAGTATTTT
>TRBV18|few|NA|TRBJ2-7
CASSPPQNPYEQYF
TGTGCCAGCTCACCACCCCAGAACCCCTACGAGCAGTACTTC
>TRBV29-1|NA|NA|TRBJ1-2
CSVGAGANYGYTF
TGCAGCGTTGGGGCAGGGGCCAACTATGGCTACACCTTC
>TRBV4-2|few|TRBD1|TRBJ2-7
CASSQARDRGSYEQYF
TGTGCCAGCAGCCAAGCTCGGGACAGGGGTTCATACGAGCAGTACTTC
>TRBV7-2|few|NA|TRBJ2-7
CASSPRVGSYEQYF
TGTGCCAGCAGCCCCAGGGTGGGCAGCTACGAGCAGTACTTC
>TRBV5-1|few|NA|TRBJ2-5
CASSLSTGSQETQYF
TGCGCCAGCAGCTTGTCCACAGGGAGCCAAGAGACCCAGTACTTC
>TRBV7-2|once|TRBD2|TRBJ2-3
CASSLWVPGTSGTDTQYF
TGTGCCAGCAGCTTATGGGTACCCGGGACTAGCGGGACAGATACGCAGTATTTT
>TRBV9|NA|TRBD2|TRBJ2-1
CASQRAGPYNEQFF
TGTGCCAGCCAAAGAGCGGGACCTTACAATGAGCAGTTCTTC
>TRBV30|NA|TRBD2|TRBJ2-5
CAWTSGVWRGTQYF
TGTGCCTGGACTAGCGGGGTTTGGCGGGGGACCCAGTACTTC
>TRBV9|NA|TRBD1|TRBJ2-1
CASRPGQGTGQFF
TGTGCCAGCAGGCCAGGACAGGGAACCGGGCAGTTCTTC
>TRBV30|NA|TRBD2|TRBJ2-7
CAWSIGTSGVWEQYF
TGTGCCTGGAGCATAGGGACTAGCGGGGTCTGGGAGCAGTACTTC
>TRBV30|once|NA|TRBJ2-2
CAWSVQVLGELFF
TGTGCCTGGAGTGTCCAAGTTCTCGGGGAGCTGTTTTTT
>TRBV2|many|NA|TRBJ2-1
CASRAGQYNEQFF
TGTGCCAGCAGGGCGGGGCAGTACAATGAGCAGTTCTTC
>TRBV29-1|NA|NA|TRBJ1-1
CSAGKRLDTEAFF
TGCAGCGCGGGGAAGAGATTGGACACTGAAGCTTTCTTT
>TRBV15|few|TRBD2|TRBJ2-1
CATSRDGTGGQEQFF
TGTGCCACCAGCAGAGACGGAACGGGGGGGCAAGAGCAGTTCTTC
>TRBV28|few|TRBD1|TRBJ2-2
CASSFPAKTGGYNIIPGELFF
TGTGCCAGCAGTTTTCCAGCTAAGACAGGGGGCTACAACATAATCCCCGGGGAGCTGTTTTTT
>TRBV29-1|NA|NA|TRBJ1-1
CSVDGVETEAFF
TGCAGCGTTGACGGGGTCGAGACTGAAGCTTTCTTT
>TRBV7-9|once|NA|TRBJ2-3
CASSLAGRGDTQYF
TGTGCCAGCAGCTTAGCCGGCAGGGGAGATACGCAGTATTTT
>TRBV19|few|NA|TRBJ2-2
CASREKAGELFF
TGTGCCAGTAGGGAGAAAGCCGGGGAGCTGTTTTTT
>TRBV2|few|NA|TRBJ1-5
CASSEAGRNQPQHF
TGTGCCAGCAGTGAAGCGGGCAGAAATCAGCCCCAGCATTTT
>TRBV18|NA|NA|TRBJ2-7
CASSLGPGAEEQYF
TGTGCCAGCTCACTCGGTCCGGGGGCGGAAGAGCAGTACTTC
>TRBV13|once|NA|TRBJ2-7
CASRSGYEQYF
TGTGCCAGCAGGTCCGGATACGAGCAGTACTTC